This TCR beta chain comes out of a study of cytomegalovirus exposure and HLA in healthy donors. Germline lookup yields CDR1 SNHLY and CDR2 FYNNEI. This CDR3 is built from 12 residues. V was shortened by 6 bases and J by 2 bases, with 8 bases between the two germline ends. The PCR made use of 60 Vbeta and 13 Jbeta primers. TCRdb's copy holds only in-frame clones and misses some; the assay was immunoSEQ multiplex PCR. The profile covers more than 200,000 clones, with 85% to 90% appearing a single time and over 1% taken by the ten largest. Sequencing was performed on PBMCs. The rearrangement uses TRBV2 and TRBJ2-7, with a tentative D call TRBD1 (5 bases). The source is a human donor in good health. The CDR3 region is CASSGQAYEQYF. As DNA, the CDR3 is TGTGCCAGCAGCGGACAAGCCTACGAGCAGTACTTC.